The sequence of this TCR beta chain was determined in a study of synovial regulatory T cells in juvenile arthritis. CDR1 MNHEY and CDR2 SVGAGI come from the germline V gene. This CDR3 is 14 amino acids long. DNA is not recorded here. Sequencing used immunoSEQ multiplex PCR; TCRdb keeps in-frame clones, though not all of them. This sample's table has around 9,500 clones. On this clone itself: What it binds is not known.

Findings of the study overall: TCR diversity was lower in inflammation-associated blood Treg cells than in other blood Treg cells.

This TCR derives from a donor aged 2-35 years with juvenile idiopathic arthritis. The chain combines TRBV6-5 with TRBJ2-7. Sequenced sample: Treg cells from blood. Stated subset: HLA-DR+ inflammation-associated blood Treg cells. This CDR3 is CASSLGSTSYEQYF.